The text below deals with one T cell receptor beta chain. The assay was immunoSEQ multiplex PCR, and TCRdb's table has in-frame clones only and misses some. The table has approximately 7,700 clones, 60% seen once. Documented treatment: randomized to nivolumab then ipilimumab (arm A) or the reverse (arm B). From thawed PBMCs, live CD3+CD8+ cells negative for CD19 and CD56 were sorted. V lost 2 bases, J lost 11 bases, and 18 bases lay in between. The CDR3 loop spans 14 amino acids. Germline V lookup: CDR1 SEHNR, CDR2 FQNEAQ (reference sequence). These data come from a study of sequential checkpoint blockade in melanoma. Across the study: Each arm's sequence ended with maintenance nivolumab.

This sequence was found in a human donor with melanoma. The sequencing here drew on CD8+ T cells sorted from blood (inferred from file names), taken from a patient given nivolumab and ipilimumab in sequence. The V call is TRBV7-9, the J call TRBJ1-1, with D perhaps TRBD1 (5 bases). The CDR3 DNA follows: TGTGCCAGCAGCTTAATAGGGGCTCAGTCTCCGGCTTTCTTT. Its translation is CASSLIGAQSPAFF.